These 21 T cell receptor beta chains originate from one sample sequenced in a study of blood T cells in healthy people across ages. Next came a second PCR, run for 7 to 11 cycles, which used a sample-barcoded 5' primer along with a J-beta primer mix. MiXCR, applied by TCRdb to the 5' RACE reads, yields one record per CDR3 protein. The table has 920,000 or so distinct CDR3 sequences, more than 35% seen once; the top ten hold over 15%. The sample consisted of blood. These TCRs come from a woman between 55 and 75 years old in good health.

The V call is TRBV5-1, the J call TRBJ2-4, with 8 nucleotides matching TRBD1. The CDR3 runs to 16 residues. The trim removed 4 bases at V and 6 bases at J, leaving 12 bases unmatched. From germline, CDR1 is SGHRS and CDR2 YFSETQ. CDR3: CASSQSQGARRNIQYF. The CDR3 region has the DNA TGCGCCAGCAGCCAATCCCAGGGGGCGCGGAGAAACATTCAGTACTTC. Supplemented by reference TRBV5-1 and TRBJ2-4, the full variable domain reads KAGVTQTPRYLIKTRGQQVTLSCSPISGHRSVSWYQQTPGQGLQFLFEYFSETQRNKGNFPGRFSGRQFSNSRSEMNVSTLELGDSALYLCASSQSQGARRNIQYFGAGTRLSVL.

This clonotype was detected many times. The chain is built from TRBV2 and TRBJ2-7; no reliable D call. Germline V gene data show CDR1 as SNHLY and CDR2 as FYNNEI. The CDR3 totals 14 residues. V gave up 6 bases and J gave up 2 bases, with 14 bases separating them. CDR3 nucleotide sequence: TGTGCCAGCAGAAGGGCAGGCCGACCCTACGAGCAGTACTTC. Its translation is CASRRAGRPYEQYF. Supplemented by reference TRBV2 and TRBJ2-7, the full variable domain reads EPEVTQTPSHQVTQMGQEVILRCVPISNHLYFYWYRQILGQKVEFLVSFYNNEISEKSEIFDDQFSVERPDGSNFTLKIRSTKLEDSAMYFCASRRAGRPYEQYFGPGTRLTVT.

This clonotype was counted only a few times. The chain uses TRBV28 and TRBJ2-5; maybe TRBD2 (7 bases). Germline CDR1 MDHEN, CDR2 SYDVKM. CDR3 size: 11 residues. The CDR3 nucleotides are TGTGCTTGCAGGGGAGGGGAGACCCAGTACTTC. Amino acid sequence: CACRGGETQYF.

This clonotype has more than one count but fewer than ten. The chain couples TRBV7-2 to TRBJ1-4; unclear D gene. The CDR3 spans 15 residues. CDR1 and CDR2 from the germline V gene are SGHTA and FQGNSA. Deletions cut 5 bases from V and 10 bases from J, with 20 bases between. The CDR3 region is CASSPARLSSGKLFF. CDR3 DNA: TGTGCCAGCAGCCCCGCGCGGCTCTCCTCGGGAAAACTGTTTTTT. The full variable domain, rest sourced from reference TRBV7-2 and TRBJ1-4, is GAGVSQSPSNKVTEKGKDVELRCDPISGHTALYWYRQSLGQGLEFLIYFQGNSAPDKSGLPSDRFSAERTGGSVSTLTIQRTQQEDSAVYLCASSPARLSSGKLFFGSGTQLSVL.

The V call is TRBV6-1, the J call TRBJ2-5; D possibly corresponds to TRBD1 (6 bases). The CDR3 is made up of 15 amino acids. Germline values: CDR1 MNHNS, CDR2 SASEGT. The V end was cut by 2 bases, the J end by 1 base, with 11 bases between. DNA for the CDR3: TGTGCCAGCAGTGAAAACACAGGGTTCCAAGAGACCCAGTACTTC. This gives the protein CASSENTGFQETQYF.

This chain uses TRBV28 with TRBJ2-1; TRBD2 matches 10 bases. The CDR3 sequence is 12 residues long. Germline V CDR1 and CDR2: MDHEN, SYDVKM. With 5 bases clipped from V and 11 bases from J, the junction kept 3 bases outside the gene matches. CDR3 sequence (DNA): TGTGCCAGCAGTCCACTAGCGGGAAAGCAGTTCTTC. It codes for CASSPLAGKQFF.

The chain carries TRBV27 and TRBJ2-1; TRBD1 matches at 7 bases. This CDR3 spans 14 amino acids. Germline loops: CDR1 MNHEY, CDR2 SMNVEV (reference sequence). V trimming: 4 bases; J trimming: 5 bases; junction bases outside the gene matches: 5. The CDR3 region has the DNA TGTGCCAGCAGTTGGGGGACAGCAGACAATGAGCAGTTCTTC. Translation: CASSWGTADNEQFF.

The V and J genes are TRBV12-3 or TRBV12-4 and TRBJ2-7; perhaps TRBD2 as D (5 bases). Deletions cut 9 bases from V and 0 bases from J, with 15 bases between. This CDR3 contains 14 residues. This chain's CDR3 is CASRQTDFSYEQYF. The CDR3 region has the DNA TGTGCCAGTAGGCAGACGGACTTCTCCTACGAGCAGTACTTC.

This chain links TRBV7-3 with TRBJ2-5; 9 nucleotides agree with TRBD1. The CDR3 runs 15 residues. V trimming: 5 bases; J trimming: 2 bases; junction bases outside the gene matches: 6. The germline V gene encodes CDR1 SGHTA and CDR2 FQGTGA. The CDR3 region is CASSRAGTGQETQYF. Here the CDR3 DNA reads TGTGCCAGCAGCAGGGCCGGGACAGGGCAAGAGACCCAGTACTTC.

The chain uses TRBV9 and TRBJ2-1; TRBD2 aligns across 9 bases. The J call may be incorrect, as the DNA end agrees better with TRBJ2-7. Germline CDR1 SGDLS, CDR2 YYNGEE. CDR3 length equals 17 residues. CDR3 region: CASSVLGGRASYNEQYF. The CDR3 region has the DNA TGTGCCAGCAGCGTACTGGGCGGGAGGGCCTCCTACAATGAGCAGTACTTC.

This chain uses TRBV27 with TRBJ2-4; 7 bases map to TRBD2. The CDR3 contains 14 residues. Germline loops: CDR1 MNHEY, CDR2 SMNVEV (reference sequence). V lost 5 bases and J lost 4; bases outside the gene matches: 5. The CDR3 loop is CASSPGTMKNIQYF. The DNA of the CDR3 is TGTGCCAGCAGTCCCGGGACTATGAAAAACATTCAGTACTTC.

The chain combines TRBV14 with TRBJ2-4; D is unresolved. V was shortened by 6 bases and J by 0 bases, with 24 bases between the two germline ends. This CDR3 has 19 amino acids. Germline V gene data show CDR1 as SGHDN and CDR2 as FVKESK. The CDR3 spells CASSPARWGSTVAKNIQYF. The CDR3, as DNA: TGTGCCAGCAGTCCTGCCCGGTGGGGTTCCACTGTAGCCAAAAACATTCAGTACTTC.

This clonotype was observed a handful of times. The chain links TRBV7-3 to TRBJ2-3; TRBD2 matches 10 bases. Per germline, CDR1 SGHTA and CDR2 FQGTGA. This CDR3 comprises 18 residues. V trimming: 4 bases; J trimming: 3 bases; junction bases outside the gene matches: 13. CDR3 sequence reads: CASSYQGTGTSVTDTQYF. The CDR3 DNA reads TGTGCCAGCAGCTACCAAGGGACCGGGACTAGCGTTACAGATACGCAGTATTTT. Complete variable domain (other parts from reference TRBV7-3 and TRBJ2-3): GAGVSQTPSNKVTEKGKYVELRCDPISGHTALYWYRQSLGQGPEFLIYFQGTGAADDSGLPNDRFFAVRPEGSVSTLKIQRTERGDSAVYLCASSYQGTGTSVTDTQYFGPGTRLTVL.

The chain combines TRBV6-5 with TRBJ1-5, with D unresolved. V shed 4 bases and J shed 11 bases, with 18 bases lying between them. Germline V gene sequence: CDR1 MNHEY, CDR2 SVGAGI. The CDR3 loop spans 14 amino acids. The CDR3 sequence is CASSSDGPFMAQHF. The CDR3 coding sequence is TGTGCCAGCAGTTCGGACGGTCCCTTCATGGCCCAGCATTTT.

The CDR3, as DNA: TGTGCCAGCAGCTTAGGAGTAGGGGGCGAGCAGCCCCAGCATTTT. It codes for CASSLGVGGEQPQHF. V and J are TRBV13 and TRBJ1-5, with TRBD1 matching 7 bases. Germline lookup yields CDR1 PRHDT and CDR2 FYEKMQ (reference sequence). The CDR3 spans 15 residues. J gave up 7 bases and V 0 bases, and 6 bases lay outside the gene matches.

A remark on this clonotype: At one boundary the junction diverges from the germline segment, which might be a read error. The chain is built from TRBV6-1 and TRBJ1-5; TRBD1 aligns across 7 bases. There are 12 residues in the CDR3. Germline V gene data show CDR1 as MNHNS and CDR2 as SASEGT. The CDR3: CASGTENRPQHF. CDR3 in DNA: TGTGCCAGCGGGACAGAAAATCGGCCCCAGCATTTT.

The sample holds a few counts of this clonotype. The CDR3 sequence: CASSQGLAGGHREQYF. For the CDR3, the DNA is TGCGCCAGCAGCCAAGGGCTAGCGGGAGGCCACCGGGAGCAGTACTTC. The V gene is TRBV4-1, the J gene TRBJ2-7, with 11 bases aligning to TRBD2. The J segment lost 7 bases and the V segment lost 1 base, leaving 9 bases of the junction unmatched. The CDR3 contains 16 residues. Germline CDR1 and CDR2: MGHRA and YSYEKL.

J is TRBJ2-1 and V is TRBV20-1; 10 bases agree with TRBD2. CDR1 is DFQATT, CDR2 SNEGSKA, per germline (reference sequence). CDR3 length: 16 amino acids. V gave up 5 bases and J gave up 2 bases; unmatched junction bases: 9. CDR3 region: CSAGLAGASPYNEQFF. The CDR3 DNA sequence: TGCAGTGCTGGCCTAGCGGGAGCAAGTCCCTACAATGAGCAGTTCTTC.

V is TRBV7-7 and J is TRBJ2-5, with D possibly being TRBD1 or TRBD2 (5 bases each). The V gene's germline CDR1 is SSHAT and CDR2 FNYEAQ (reference sequence). The CDR3 runs to 15 residues. Trimming left V 5 bases short and J 5 bases short, with 18 bases between. The CDR3 here is CASSRLGPLGETQYF. CDR3 coding DNA: TGTGCCAGCAGCCGCTTGGGACCGCTCGGGGAGACCCAGTACTTC.

The gene calls are TRBV6-1 and TRBJ1-2; 9 bases line up with TRBD1. Losses at the gene ends were 8 bases for V and 6 bases for J; bases not matched to a gene: 13. This CDR3 is 15 amino acids long. Germline V gene sequence: CDR1 MNHNS, CDR2 SASEGT. The DNA of the CDR3 is TGTGCCAGCGGGGACAGGGAATGGGGCGCGAATGGCTACACCTTC. Translated, it gives CASGDREWGANGYTF.

In its sample, this clonotype was seen a few times. The V gene is TRBV12-3 or TRBV12-4, the J gene TRBJ2-3; TRBD2 matches at 12 bases. The CDR3 is made up of 16 amino acids. With 6 bases clipped from V and 1 base from J, the junction kept 5 bases outside the gene matches. The CDR3, as DNA: TGTGCCAGCAGCCCTTCTAGCGGGAGGGGCACAGATACGCAGTATTTT. It yields the protein CASSPSSGRGTDTQYF.